Below, 30 T cell receptor beta chains from the same sample are listed, as sequenced in a study of cytomegalovirus exposure and HLA in healthy donors. Primers included in the PCR were 60 Vbeta and 13 Jbeta primers. Generated by immunoSEQ multiplex PCR, the TCRdb table keeps only in-frame clones and is missing some. Recorded for this sample: 55,000 to 75,000 clones. Sequenced sample: PBMCs. The receptors come from a male donor in good health and CMV-seronegative.

The chain employs TRBV6-1 and TRBJ1-2, with no clear D. The CDR3 sequence is 17 residues long. Between the trimmed V and J ends, which lost 3 bases and 5 bases, there was a span of 22 bases. Germline CDR1 is MNHNS and CDR2 is SASEGT. The CDR3 sequence: CASSDPQWGGLGYGYTF. For the CDR3, the DNA is TGTGCCAGCAGTGACCCACAGTGGGGAGGACTCGGGTATGGCTACACCTTC.

The rearrangement links TRBV5-4 to TRBJ2-5, with D perhaps TRBD1 (6 bases). CDR3 length: 13 residues. V was pared by 0 bases and J by 5 bases, with 8 bases between. Germline loops: CDR1 SGHNT, CDR2 YYREEE (reference sequence). CDR3 loop: CASSLGGRETQYF. The CDR3 nucleotides are TGTGCCAGCAGCTTGGGGGGGCGGGAGACCCAGTACTTC.

The chain employs TRBV27 and TRBJ1-1; no clear D gene. Per germline, CDR1 MNHEY and CDR2 SMNVEV (reference sequence). This CDR3 region has 13 residues. Trimming shortened V by 4 bases and J by 11 bases, and 17 bases separated the two germline ends. The CDR3 is CASSSYPGVEAFF. In DNA form, the CDR3 reads TGTGCCAGCAGTTCCTATCCCGGGGTGGAGGCTTTCTTT.

This sequence joins TRBV10-2 and TRBJ2-7; TRBD2 is a possible D gene (6 bases). CDR3 length: 14 amino acids. The V end was cut by 3 bases, the J end by 5 bases, with 14 bases between. Germline assignment: CDR1 WSHSY and CDR2 SAAADI. The CDR3 region has the DNA TGCGCCAGCAGTGAAAGGTTTGGGAGGCACGAGCAGTACTTC. Encoded protein: CASSERFGRHEQYF.

V is TRBV4-3 and J is TRBJ1-5; no definite D call. V gave up 2 bases and J gave up 3 bases, with 11 bases separating them. Germline V gives CDR1 LGHNA, CDR2 YSLEER. The CDR3 length is 15 residues. The CDR3 region is CASSQFSTYNQPQHF. CDR3 DNA sequence: TGCGCCAGCAGCCAATTTTCTACCTACAATCAGCCCCAGCATTTT.

The rearrangement joins TRBV15 to TRBJ1-1; D gene unclear. The CDR3 length is 12 residues. Germline CDR1 is LNHNV and CDR2 is YYDKDF (reference sequence). V shed 1 base and J shed 11 bases, with 11 bases lying between them. Here the CDR3 reads CATSRGAARAFF. The CDR3 DNA follows: TGTGCCACCAGCAGAGGGGCCGCCCGCGCTTTCTTT.

This chain joins TRBV7-2 and TRBJ2-7; 9 bases fit TRBD2. V was pared by 5 bases and J by 2 bases, with 16 bases of the junction left unmatched. The CDR3 extends over 18 amino acids. Germline V gene data show CDR1 as SGHTA and CDR2 as FQGNSA. The CDR3 reads CASSLRSVAGGSAYEQYF. The CDR3 region has the DNA TGTGCCAGCAGCCTAAGGAGTGTGGCGGGGGGGAGCGCCTACGAGCAGTACTTC.

This rearrangement joins TRBV7-8 to TRBJ1-1; unclear D gene. V was shortened by 2 bases and J by 5 bases, with 9 bases between the two germline ends. Germline loops: CDR1 SGHVS, CDR2 FQNEAQ. The CDR3 runs to 13 residues. CDR3 region: CASSLQVWTEAFF. CDR3 coding DNA: TGTGCCAGCAGCTTACAGGTTTGGACTGAAGCTTTCTTT.

V gene TRBV6-1 combines with J gene TRBJ1-1, with 10 bases lining up with TRBD1. The CDR3 contains 13 residues. Trimming at V came to 11 bases and at J to 6 bases, leaving 9 bases not matched to a gene. Germline lookup yields CDR1 MNHNS and CDR2 SASEGT. The CDR3 sequence is CAGLGQGWAEAFF. The CDR3 DNA sequence: TGTGCCGGGTTGGGACAGGGGTGGGCTGAAGCTTTCTTT.

J is TRBJ2-1 and V is TRBV9; 7 bases line up with TRBD1. The germline V gene has CDR1 SGDLS and CDR2 YYNGEE. Germline trimming cut 4 bases from V and 5 bases from J; bases unmatched to any gene: 15. CDR3 length: 17 amino acids. The CDR3 is CASSTRGDSLSDNEQFF. The CDR3 nucleotides read TGTGCCAGCAGCACCAGAGGGGACAGCTTGTCCGACAATGAGCAGTTCTTC.

The V gene is TRBV6-1, the J gene TRBJ2-7, with 8 bases matching TRBD1. Germline values: CDR1 MNHNS, CDR2 SASEGT. V shed 7 bases and J 2 bases; nucleotides not matched to a gene: 1. The CDR3 spans 12 residues. The CDR3 nucleotides read TGTGCCAGCACGGACAGGGCCTACGAGCAGTACTTC. Translating it yields CASTDRAYEQYF.

The CDR3 bases are TGTGCCAGCAGCTTGGGTAGAGCCAAAAACATTCAGTACTTC. This codes for CASSLGRAKNIQYF. This chain connects TRBV5-8 to TRBJ2-4; D unresolved. The germline CDR1 and CDR2 sequences are SGHTS and YDEGEE. The V end lost 0 bases, the J end lost 0 bases, and 4 bases lay between the germline ends. The CDR3 is 14 amino acids.

The V call is TRBV5-1, the J call TRBJ1-1; TRBD1 might be the D (5 bases). The germline V gene encodes CDR1 SGHRS and CDR2 YFSETQ. The germline V and J ends were trimmed by 5 bases and 0 bases, with 8 bases remaining between them. The CDR3 has 13 amino acids. In nucleotides, the CDR3 is TGCGCCAGCAGGGGGCTCTTGAACACTGAAGCTTTCTTT. Its protein is CASRGLLNTEAFF.

V is TRBV9 and J is TRBJ2-1; tentative D call: TRBD2 (6 bases). CDR3 length: 19 residues. Trimming removed 4 bases at V and 4 bases at J, with 27 bases between. Looked up from germline, CDR1 is SGDLS and CDR2 is YYNGEE. The CDR3 reads CASSPELISRRAGYNEQFF. In nucleotides, the CDR3 is TGTGCCAGCAGCCCGGAATTGATTAGCCGTAGAGCGGGTTACAATGAGCAGTTCTTC.

This rearrangement joins TRBV7-9 to TRBJ1-5; D unresolved. V was trimmed by 2 bases and J by 6 bases, leaving 11 bases between them. The CDR3 runs 14 residues. CDR1 is SEHNR, CDR2 FQNEAQ, per germline (reference sequence). The CDR3 DNA reads TGTGCCAGCAGCTTAAGCACAGATGCTCAGCCCCAGCATTTT. Its protein is CASSLSTDAQPQHF.

The chain links TRBV5-1 to TRBJ2-1; TRBD2 matches 8 bases. V was clipped by 4 bases and J by 4 bases; unmatched bases: 4. This CDR3 is built from 14 residues. The germline CDR1 and CDR2 sequences are SGHRS and YFSETQ. CDR3 amino acids: CASSPGTSYNEQFF. The DNA of the CDR3 is TGCGCCAGCAGCCCCGGGACTAGTTACAATGAGCAGTTCTTC.

The V call is TRBV23-1, the J call TRBJ1-5, with TRBD1 as a possible D gene (6 bases). TRBV23-1 is filed as an ORF, its function uncertain. The CDR3 runs to 21 residues. Trimming pared 0 bases from V and 2 bases from J, leaving 26 bases between. The CDR3 loop is CASSQSNRVPGSRSRNQPQHF. CDR3 DNA: TGCGCCAGCAGTCAATCGAACAGGGTACCAGGGAGCCGCTCGCGCAATCAGCCCCAGCATTTT.

The genes are TRBV28 and TRBJ2-5; D may be TRBD2 (5 bases). The V gene lost 1 base and the J gene lost 1 base, with 10 bases spanning the gap. The CDR3 spans 15 residues. In germline, CDR1 is MDHEN, CDR2 SYDVKM. For the CDR3, the DNA is TGTGCCAGCAGTTTATCGGCCGGGATCCAAGAGACCCAGTACTTC. It specifies CASSLSAGIQETQYF.

The rearrangement uses TRBV6-1 and TRBJ1-3; D not certain. V shed 3 bases and J shed 2 bases, with 11 bases lying between them. The germline V gene has CDR1 MNHNS and CDR2 SASEGT. The CDR3 is 15 residues long. CDR3 DNA: TGTGCCAGCAGTGACCTGCGGGGTGCTGGAAACACCATATATTTT. Its translation: CASSDLRGAGNTIYF.

The genes are TRBV29-1 and TRBJ1-2; 7 bases are a match to TRBD1. This CDR3 contains 12 residues. V trimming: 8 bases; J trimming: 6 bases; junction bases outside the gene matches: 9. Germline CDR1 reads SQVTM; CDR2 reads ANQGSEA. The CDR3 region has the DNA TGCAGCTATGGAGGGACAGAGGATGGCTACACCTTC. The encoded protein is CSYGGTEDGYTF.

The V and J genes are TRBV19 and TRBJ2-4, with 11 bases lining up with TRBD1. The germline V gene encodes CDR1 LNHDA and CDR2 SQIVND (reference sequence). After removal of 4 bases from V and 6 bases from J, the junction contained 5 bases not matched to a gene. This CDR3 spans 15 amino acids. CDR3 loop: CASSRGTGGANIQYF. As DNA, the CDR3 is TGTGCCAGTAGTAGGGGGACAGGGGGAGCAAACATTCAGTACTTC.

The CDR3 sequence is CAWSVKRGAFF. Written as DNA, the CDR3 is TGTGCCTGGAGTGTAAAAAGGGGCGCTTTCTTT. The chain joins TRBV30 to TRBJ1-1; D might be TRBD1 (5 bases). The CDR3 consists of 11 residues. V lost 0 bases, J lost 11 bases, and 10 bases lay in between. The germline CDR1 and CDR2 sequences are GTSNPN and SVGIG (reference sequence).

Here the CDR3 reads CASSYFGTGDVEQFF. The CDR3 DNA follows: TGTGCCAGCAGTTACTTCGGGACAGGGGACGTTGAGCAGTTCTTC. The chain combines TRBV6-5 with TRBJ2-1; 10 bases align to TRBD1. The CDR3 runs 15 residues. The ends lost 1 base at V and 9 bases at J; junction bases unmatched: 6. CDR1 is MNHEY, CDR2 SVGAGI, per germline.

V and J are TRBV7-9 and TRBJ2-5; maybe TRBD2 (5 bases). The germline V and J ends were trimmed by 0 bases and 5 bases, with 13 bases remaining between them. CDR3 length equals 15 residues. CDR1 is SEHNR and CDR2 is FQNEAQ in the germline V gene (reference sequence). The CDR3 here is CASSLADVVAETQYF. The CDR3 DNA reads TGTGCCAGCAGCTTAGCGGATGTGGTAGCGGAGACCCAGTACTTC.

The V and J genes are TRBV19 and TRBJ2-5; D not resolved. This CDR3 comprises 13 residues. From germline, CDR1 is LNHDA and CDR2 SQIVND (reference sequence). V was clipped by 7 bases and J by 9 bases, with 18 bases between them. CDR3 sequence (DNA): TGTGCCAGTAAAGAAGACGGAGCGTGGTCCCAGTACTTC. Translation gives CASKEDGAWSQYF.

The chain uses TRBV28 and TRBJ1-4, with D possibly being TRBD1 (5 bases). Trimming cost V 8 bases and J 4 bases, with 11 bases left between them. The CDR3 is 13 residues long. Looked up from germline, CDR1 is MDHEN and CDR2 is SYDVKM. CDR3 bases: TGTGCCAGCTACCCGGGGGTTAATGAAAAACTGTTTTTT. Translation gives CASYPGVNEKLFF.

The chain combines TRBV28 with TRBJ2-1, with 14 bases identical to TRBD2. Germline assignment: CDR1 MDHEN and CDR2 SYDVKM. The CDR3 totals 17 residues. The junction had 6 bases not matched to a gene; V was cut back by 8 bases and J by 0 bases. CDR3 protein: CASLGLAGVSSYNEQFF. The CDR3 DNA sequence: TGTGCCAGCCTGGGACTAGCGGGAGTGAGCTCCTACAATGAGCAGTTCTTC.

The V call is TRBV6-1, the J call TRBJ2-7, with TRBD2 matching 11 bases. Per the germline V gene, CDR1 is MNHNS and CDR2 is SASEGT. The CDR3 sequence is 15 residues long. J was trimmed by 0 bases and V by 4 bases; bases with no gene match: 2. The CDR3 nucleotides read TGTGCCAGCAGTGTTACTAGCGGGAGCTCCTACGAGCAGTACTTC. Protein: CASSVTSGSSYEQYF.

The V and J genes are TRBV7-3 and TRBJ2-7; D gene ambiguous. Germline CDR1 reads SGHTA; CDR2 reads FQGTGA. This CDR3 comprises 12 residues. Trimming left V 3 bases short and J 7 bases short, with 10 bases between. The CDR3 loop is CASSFLFCEQYF. For the CDR3, the DNA is TGTGCCAGCAGCTTCCTGTTCTGTGAGCAGTACTTC.

The genes are TRBV4-3 and TRBJ2-1, with 8 bases lining up with TRBD2. This CDR3 has 15 residues. The trim removed 4 bases at V and 8 bases at J, leaving 10 bases unmatched. Germline assignment: CDR1 LGHNA and CDR2 YSLEER. The CDR3 protein is CASSRNREGGHEQFF. CDR3 DNA sequence: TGCGCCAGCAGCCGGAACCGGGAGGGAGGACATGAGCAGTTCTTC.